These T cell receptor beta chains were read from a single sample in a study of T cells after yellow fever vaccination. TCRdb re-called the 5' RACE reads with MiXCR, one entry per CDR3 protein. The sample records about 25,000 distinct CDR3 sequences, under 7% being singletons. The input for sequencing was PBMCs, either bulk or a sorted T-cell subset (CD4+, CD8+, memory, or dextramer-sorted; not recorded which), taken 15 days after the yellow fever booster vaccination. Receptors originate from a man younger than 40 who received the YFV17D yellow fever vaccine. Each CDR3 is given with its conserved first and last residue. A D gene is named only where the DNA matches it firmly. Size is stated for part of the rows, as once, few or many counts, or as a class when the clone is expanded.

>many|TRBV12-3/TRBV12-4|13|NA|TRBJ1-2
CASTPWTDTGYTF
TGTGCCAGCACCCCATGGACAGATACTGGCTACACCTTC
>many|TRBV20-1|14|TRBD2|TRBJ2-5
CSARLAGARETQYF
TGCAGTGCTCGACTAGCGGGAGCGCGGGAGACCCAGTACTTC
>many|TRBV12-3/TRBV12-4|11|NA|TRBJ2-1
CASLGDNEQFF
TGTGCCAGCCTAGGGGACAATGAGCAGTTCTTC
>many|TRBV29-1|14|TRBD1|TRBJ2-3
CSVLGTASTDTQYF
TGCAGCGTCCTCGGGACAGCCAGCACAGATACGCAGTATTTT
>few|TRBV5-1|13|NA|TRBJ2-1
CASSLGAGGEQFF
TGCGCCAGCAGCTTGGGGGCTGGGGGGGAGCAGTTCTTC
>many|TRBV15|16|TRBD2|TRBJ2-1
CATSRRGGRAYNEQFF
TGTGCCACCAGCAGACGCGGCGGGAGGGCCTACAATGAGCAGTTCTTC
>NA|TRBV7-2|16|NA|TRBJ1-5
CASSLDSFPGNQPQHF
TGTGCCAGCAGCTTAGACTCTTTCCCCGGCAATCAGCCCCAGCATTTT
>many|TRBV20-1|15|TRBD2|TRBJ2-1
CSAIPRRLALNEQFF
TGCAGTGCTATCCCCCGGAGACTAGCGCTCAATGAGCAGTTCTTC
>many|TRBV6-5|18|NA|TRBJ1-2
CASTYSTLAFRANYGYTF
TGTGCCAGCACCTACAGCACCCTGGCCTTTAGAGCTAACTATGGCTACACCTTC
>many|TRBV5-1|12|NA|TRBJ2-5
CASGTDQETQYF
TGCGCCAGCGGGACGGATCAAGAGACCCAGTACTTC
>many|TRBV7-6|13|NA|TRBJ2-5
CASSNRGRETQYF
TGTGCCAGCAGCAATAGGGGGAGAGAGACCCAGTACTTC
>many|TRBV7-2|14|NA|TRBJ2-5
CASSLAGLSKTQYF
TGTGCCAGCAGCTTAGCCGGGTTGAGTAAGACCCAGTACTTC
>many|TRBV20-1|14|TRBD1|TRBJ2-7
CSARVPDRGYEQYF
TGCAGTGCTAGAGTCCCGGACAGGGGCTACGAGCAGTACTTC
>many|TRBV10-3|16|TRBD2|TRBJ2-6
CAIPAGPISGANVLTF
TGTGCCATCCCAGCGGGACCCATCTCTGGGGCCAACGTCCTGACTTTC
>medium-sized|TRBV7-2|13|NA|TRBJ2-1
CASSFGSWNEQFF
TGTGCCAGCAGCTTCGGGAGCTGGAATGAGCAGTTCTTC
>many|TRBV7-9|12|TRBD2|TRBJ2-3
CANSGSPDTQYF
TGTGCCAACAGCGGGAGCCCAGATACGCAGTATTTT
>many|TRBV4-2|13|NA|TRBJ2-7
CASSQVGGYEQYF
TGTGCCAGCAGCCAAGTGGGCGGGTACGAGCAGTACTTC
>many|TRBV7-6|14|NA|TRBJ2-3
CASSVQIFADTQYF
TGTGCCAGCAGCGTACAGATATTCGCAGATACGCAGTATTTT
>few|TRBV20-1|17|NA|TRBJ1-5
CCARDMEGGWSNQPQHF
TGCTGTGCTAGAGATATGGAGGGCGGGTGGAGCAATCAGCCCCAGCATTTT
>many|TRBV20-1|15|NA|TRBJ1-5
CSARVGEYSNQPQHF
TGCAGTGCTAGAGTAGGGGAGTATAGCAATCAGCCCCAGCATTTT
>many|TRBV7-9|15|NA|TRBJ1-2
CASSLGSGGFYGYTF
TGTGCCAGCAGCTTAGGTAGCGGAGGCTTCTATGGCTACACCTTC
>many|TRBV7-9|15|NA|TRBJ2-1
CASSPDTNGPSEQFF
TGTGCCAGCAGCCCCGATACGAACGGACCAAGCGAGCAGTTCTTC
>many|TRBV3-1|15|NA|TRBJ2-5
CASSQAGTRLETQYF
TGTGCCAGCAGCCAAGCCGGGACCCGGCTGGAGACCCAGTACTTC
>NA|TRBV28|13|NA|TRBJ2-7
CASRTSRSDEQYF
TGTGCCAGCCGGACCAGTCGGTCTGACGAGCAGTACTTC
>many|TRBV10-3|12|NA|TRBJ2-5
CAISRTAETQYF
TGTGCCATCAGCCGAACAGCAGAGACCCAGTACTTC
>many|TRBV7-9|13|TRBD1|TRBJ2-1
CASSLWDSDEQFF
TGTGCCAGCAGCTTATGGGACAGTGATGAGCAGTTCTTC
>many|TRBV6-5|13|NA|TRBJ1-2
CASARAGGYGYTF
TGTGCCAGCGCGCGGGCTGGTGGGTATGGCTACACCTTC
>many|TRBV6-5|16|NA|TRBJ2-1
CASSSILNFSYNEQFF
TGTGCCAGCAGTTCCATACTCAATTTCTCCTACAATGAGCAGTTCTTC
>many|TRBV3-1|15|NA|TRBJ2-7
CASSQVGQSSYEQYF
TGTGCCAGCAGCCAAGTTGGGCAAAGCTCCTACGAGCAGTACTTC
>many|TRBV6-2/TRBV6-3|16|TRBD2|TRBJ2-2
CASSYPSGMPTGKLFF
TGTGCCAGCAGTTACCCTAGCGGGATGCCCACCGGGAAGCTGTTTTTT
>many|TRBV20-1|12|NA|TRBJ2-7
CSASGTHYEQYF
TGCAGTGCTAGTGGGACACACTACGAGCAGTACTTC
>many|TRBV20-1|15|NA|TRBJ2-4
CSARDPALAKNIQYF
TGCAGTGCTAGAGATCCAGCGCTCGCCAAAAACATTCAGTACTTC
>many|TRBV7-2|15|NA|TRBJ2-3
CASSRLQGTADTQYF
TGTGCCAGCAGCAGGCTGCAGGGGACGGCAGATACGCAGTATTTT
>many|TRBV4-3|14|NA|TRBJ2-7
CASSQGLGGYEQYF
TGCGCCAGCAGCCAAGGGTTGGGGGGCTACGAGCAGTACTTC
>many|TRBV20-1|12|NA|TRBJ1-6
CSAVDGNSPLHF
TGCAGTGCTGTTGACGGGAATTCACCCCTCCACTTT
>many|TRBV13|16|TRBD1|TRBJ2-7
CASSSGGDRGNYEQYF
TGTGCCAGCAGCTCCGGGGGGGACAGGGGAAACTACGAGCAGTACTTC
>many|TRBV11-2|19|NA|TRBJ2-2
CASSLGGLGAGAFTGELFF
TGTGCCAGCAGCTTAGGGGGGTTGGGAGCCGGAGCTTTCACCGGGGAGCTGTTTTTT
>many|TRBV12-3/TRBV12-4|16|TRBD1|TRBJ2-3
CASSPLPGQGSDTQYF
TGTGCCAGCAGCCCACTCCCGGGACAGGGCTCAGATACGCAGTATTTT
>many|TRBV20-1|15|TRBD1|TRBJ2-3
CSARVAGGPRDTQYF
TGCAGTGCTAGGGTGGCAGGGGGACCAAGAGATACGCAGTATTTT
>many|TRBV3-1|14|NA|TRBJ1-2
CASSLSRGGGGYTF
TGTGCCAGCAGCTTAAGCAGGGGCGGCGGGGGCTACACCTTC
>many|TRBV2|15|NA|TRBJ2-7
CASSIYGDTTYEQYF
TGTGCCAGCAGTATATATGGGGACACGACCTACGAGCAGTACTTC
>many|TRBV4-3|16|TRBD2|TRBJ2-3
CASSLKPSGSADTQYF
TGCGCCAGCAGCCTCAAACCTAGCGGGAGCGCAGATACGCAGTATTTT
>many|TRBV20-1|15|TRBD1|TRBJ1-1
CSARVGTGVITEAFF
TGCAGTGCTAGAGTCGGGACAGGGGTTATCACTGAAGCTTTCTTT
>many|TRBV28|17|TRBD2|TRBJ2-3
CASSFPGLAGLTDTQYF
TGTGCCAGCAGTTTTCCGGGACTAGCGGGGCTCACAGATACGCAGTATTTT
>many|TRBV5-6|16|NA|TRBJ2-1
CASSLVVGKPTHEQFF
TGTGCCAGCAGCTTGGTGGTCGGGAAACCTACCCATGAGCAGTTCTTC
>many|TRBV29-1|14|TRBD2|TRBJ2-1
CSVEGGRAPGEQFF
TGCAGCGTTGAGGGCGGGAGGGCCCCCGGTGAGCAGTTCTTC
>many|TRBV6-1|13|TRBD1|TRBJ1-6
CASGVGGKGTLHF
TGTGCCAGCGGTGTAGGGGGCAAGGGGACCCTCCACTTT
>many|TRBV5-1|16|TRBD2|TRBJ2-1
CASRLWISGRADEQFF
TGCGCCAGCAGGTTATGGATTAGCGGGAGGGCCGATGAGCAGTTCTTC
>many|TRBV28|16|NA|TRBJ1-1
CASSYVYMADGTEAFF
TGTGCCAGCAGCTATGTTTATATGGCCGATGGAACTGAAGCTTTCTTT